This record looks at one TCR beta chain sequence and its context. Its recognized antigen is unknown. Nothing much larger sits one base from this clone, and base qualities are not available. Only healthy Caucasian donors were included. Three pairs of female monozygotic twins, all aged 18 to 29 years, were included in the twin cohort. RNA for TCR libraries was isolated from peripheral blood mononuclear cells. The method was 5' RACE. Sequencer: Illumina HiSeq 2000. Template switching introduced a universal primer binding site; the final cDNA contained a unique molecular identifier, enabling accurate counting of TCR cDNA molecules. Specific primers in the conserved constant-segment region were used to synthesize first-strand cDNA for TCR alpha and beta chains. To control for contamination, every cDNA library carried two barcodes: a SMART-Mk sample barcode plus Illumina barcodes. Two successive PCR steps introduced TruSeq adapter sequences along with Illumina sample barcodes. TCR alpha and beta cDNA libraries were sequenced on the Illumina HiSeq platform with custom primers. The paper's data handling went like this. Raw reads were processed with MiGEC to extract unique molecular identifiers, and MiXCR was used to determine CDR3 positions. Recombination models were inferred per individual with the repgenHMM and IGoR tools using an EM algorithm. The analysis of shared clonotypes was done with the tcR package in R, with sharing normalized by the product of cloneset sizes. Out-of-frame nonproductive sequences were analyzed to study raw recombination free of thymic and clonal selection effects. The public reads were run again by TCRdb, first through fastp at Q25 and then through MiXCR, and only productive beta chains were kept. Each entry merges the rows of one CDR3 protein and shows their most common DNA and genes. These V and J calls originate from TCRdb's pipeline instead of the authors' own analysis. The sample table holds some 590,000 distinct CDR3 sequences, of which 7.5% to 10% were seen once. Roughly 3.2% of the sample lies in the top ten.

This record belongs to a study of identical twins (TCRdb year 2016). Concerning the study at large: To test whether fetal clonotypes persist, the study used deep sequencing on TCR alpha and beta repertoires from monozygotic twins, unrelated adults of various ages, and cord blood. Replicate twin experiments were performed at different times using different library preparation protocols to rule out contamination.

Including the terminal cysteine and phenylalanine, the CDR3 comprises 18 residues. The sequence is cut down to CDR3 DNA, 54 bases in frame from base 1. The junction shows trimming of 2 bases on V and 0 bases on J, plus 17 bases between the germline ends. The germline V gene (reference sequence) yields LNHDA for CDR1 and SQIVND for CDR2. Broad study findings and their caveats: Zero-insertion analyses could be partly confounded by invariant T cells such as MAIT and iNKT, although diverse VJ usage argued against such confounding for most clonotypes. Compared with coincidental sharing between unrelated individuals, out-of-frame TCR alpha sequences shared between twins had an excess of sequences with low generation probability. Abundant cord blood beta clonotypes had fewer insertions, young adult naive repertoires showed a similar but weaker trend, and memory repertoires showed no such trend. In monozygotic twins, recombination models systematically underestimated out-of-frame TCR alpha sharing, but the models matched the sharing seen between unrelated individuals. A weaker excess of twin sharing was found in beta out-of-frame sequences because the signal-to-noise ratio was lowered by fewer shared sequences. Conclusions relied on cross-sectional statistical analysis, since the same donors could not be followed over many years.

This same sample was also part of a study on yellow fever vaccine responses in identical twins. As the second study states: The T cell response to vaccination in identical twins was reported by the authors to appear partly convergent and partly personalized. The study precisely tracked vaccine-responding T cell clones in identical twins.

This TCR derives from a woman aged 18-30 years in good health. The chain uses TRBV19 and TRBJ2-1, with the D call perhaps TRBD1 or TRBD2, as 6 bases match in each case. Source material: PBMCs. The DNA sequence is as follows: TGTGCCAGTAGTATAATAGGCCGGGGGCTGAGCTCCTACAATGAGCAGTTCTTC. Translated, it reads CASSIIGRGLSSYNEQFF.